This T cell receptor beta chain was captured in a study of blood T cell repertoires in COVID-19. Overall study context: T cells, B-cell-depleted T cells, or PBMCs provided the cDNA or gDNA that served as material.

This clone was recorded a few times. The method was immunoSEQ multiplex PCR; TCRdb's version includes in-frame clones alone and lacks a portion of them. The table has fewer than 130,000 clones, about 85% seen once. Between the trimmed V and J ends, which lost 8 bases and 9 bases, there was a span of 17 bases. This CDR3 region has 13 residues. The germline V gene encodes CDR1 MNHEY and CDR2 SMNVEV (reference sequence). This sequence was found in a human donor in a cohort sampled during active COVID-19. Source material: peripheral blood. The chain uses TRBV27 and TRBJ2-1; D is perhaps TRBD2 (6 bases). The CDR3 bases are TGTGCCAGCGGTCGTTGGGACTTACGTGAGCAGTTCTTC. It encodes CASGRWDLREQFF.